This T cell receptor (beta chain) stems from a study of T cell repertoires in ileal Crohn's disease. CDR1 and CDR2 from the germline V gene are MNHEY and SVGAGI. The CDR3 spans 15 residues. Trimming shortened V by 6 bases and J by 0 bases, and 15 bases separated the two germline ends. TCRB immunosequencing input was roughly 500 nanograms of biopsy DNA per sample. The method was immunoSEQ multiplex PCR; TCRdb's version includes in-frame clones alone and lacks a portion of them. Among some 2,000 clones listed, around 66% were seen once. The source material was ileal tissue. The origin of this receptor is an adult with Crohn's disease. The chain joins TRBV6-5 to TRBJ2-7, with D possibly being TRBD2 (6 bases). Here the CDR3 reads CASRGADGSSYEQYF. In nucleotides, the CDR3 is TGTGCCAGCAGAGGGGCGGACGGGAGCTCCTACGAGCAGTACTTC.